This entry features one T cell receptor (beta chain) sequence. This entry belongs to a study of blood T cell repertoires in COVID-19. Across the study: T cells, B-cell-depleted T cells, or PBMCs provided the cDNA or gDNA that served as material.

V was pared by 6 bases and J by 1 base, with 20 bases between. The CDR3 is made up of 17 amino acids. Germline-derived CDR1 and CDR2 are WSHSY and SAAADI. The repertoire was sequenced with immunoSEQ multiplex PCR; TCRdb's copy has only in-frame clones and lacks some. This table has some 120,000 clones, roughly 85% appearing once. What was sequenced was peripheral blood. This sequence was found in a man aged 25-45 years with acute or convalescent COVID-19. This rearrangement joins TRBV10-2 to TRBJ2-3; D not certain. In DNA form, the CDR3 reads TGCGCCAGCAGCGACCGACTGAGTACCTTCCGCACAGATACGCAGTATTTT. This gives the protein CASSDRLSTFRTDTQYF.